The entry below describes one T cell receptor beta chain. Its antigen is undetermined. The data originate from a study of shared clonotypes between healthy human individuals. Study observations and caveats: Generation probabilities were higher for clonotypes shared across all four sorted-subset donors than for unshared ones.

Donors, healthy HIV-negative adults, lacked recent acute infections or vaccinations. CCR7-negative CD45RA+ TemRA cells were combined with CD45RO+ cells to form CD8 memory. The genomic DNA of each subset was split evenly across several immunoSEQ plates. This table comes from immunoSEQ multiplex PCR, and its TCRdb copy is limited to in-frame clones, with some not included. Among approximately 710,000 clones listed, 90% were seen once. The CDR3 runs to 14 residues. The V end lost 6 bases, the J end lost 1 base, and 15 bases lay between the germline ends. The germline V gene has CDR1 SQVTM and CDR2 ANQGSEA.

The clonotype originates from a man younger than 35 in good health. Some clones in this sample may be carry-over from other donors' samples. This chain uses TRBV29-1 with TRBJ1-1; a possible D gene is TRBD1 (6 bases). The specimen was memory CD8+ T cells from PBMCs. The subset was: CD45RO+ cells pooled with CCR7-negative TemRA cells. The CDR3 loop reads CSVATRGRNTEAFF. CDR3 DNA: TGCAGCGTCGCAACCAGGGGCAGGAACACTGAAGCTTTCTTT.